The sequence of this T cell receptor (beta chain) was determined in a study of OX40 agonist ivuxolimab in advanced cancers. Turning to the study itself: Treatment of patients was with ivuxolimab, an agonistic anti-OX40 (CD134) antibody. The patients received ivuxolimab by intravenous route every 2 weeks at 0.01 to 10 mg/kg.

Assay used: immunoSEQ multiplex PCR; TCRdb lists only in-frame clones, some missing. Found here are approximately 12,000 clones, 65% to 80% of them singletons; the top ten hold around 27%. Autoimmune disease history or systemic immunosuppression led to patient exclusion. On this clone: What it binds is not known.

Germline-derived CDR1 and CDR2 are MNHEY and SMNVEV (reference sequence). This CDR3 contains 17 residues. Trimming removed 5 bases at V and 8 bases at J, with 24 bases between. Findings and caveats of the study: The 0.1-3.0 mg/kg partial responders had among the lowest clonal expansion.

This specimen consisted of CD4+ or CD8+ T cells sorted from blood, obtained in a trial of the OX40 agonist ivuxolimab. The receptor was derived from an adult with an advanced solid tumor such as melanoma, head and neck, liver or kidney cancer. This chain joins TRBV27 and TRBJ2-2; D is unclear. The CDR3 loop reads CASSPFQDVQQVGELFF. The DNA for the CDR3 is TGTGCCAGCAGTCCATTCCAAGATGTCCAGCAGGTGGGGGAGCTGTTTTTT.